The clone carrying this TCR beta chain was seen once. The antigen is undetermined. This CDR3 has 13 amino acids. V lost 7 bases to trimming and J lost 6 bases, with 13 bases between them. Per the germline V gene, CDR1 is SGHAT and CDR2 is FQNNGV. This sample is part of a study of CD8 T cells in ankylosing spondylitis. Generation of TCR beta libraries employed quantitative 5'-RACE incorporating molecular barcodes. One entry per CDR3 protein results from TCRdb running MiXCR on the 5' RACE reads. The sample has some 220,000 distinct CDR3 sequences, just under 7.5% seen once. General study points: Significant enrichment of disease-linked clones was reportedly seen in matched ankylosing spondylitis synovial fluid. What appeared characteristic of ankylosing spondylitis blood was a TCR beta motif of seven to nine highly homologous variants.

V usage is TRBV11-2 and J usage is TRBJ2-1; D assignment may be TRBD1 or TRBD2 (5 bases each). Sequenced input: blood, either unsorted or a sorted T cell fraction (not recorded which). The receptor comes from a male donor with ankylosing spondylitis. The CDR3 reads CASKPGASNEQFF. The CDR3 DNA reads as TGTGCCAGCAAACCCGGGGCAAGCAATGAGCAGTTCTTC. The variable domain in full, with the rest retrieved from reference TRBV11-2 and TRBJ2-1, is EAGVAQSPRYKIIEKRQSVAFWCNPISGHATLYWYQQILGQGPKLLIQFQNNGVVDDSQLPKDRFSAERLKGVDSTLKIQPAKLEDSAVYLCASKPGASNEQFFGPGTRLTVL.